Listed below are T cell receptor beta chains from one sample, sequenced in a study of beta chain features in type 1 diabetes. Libraries were prepared by immunoSEQ multiplex PCR; TCRdb keeps only in-frame clonotypes and omits some of them. Of some 360,000 clones listed, 8.5% to 10% are singletons. The specimen sequenced was central memory CD4+ T cells from blood. These receptor sequences come from a young man with type 1 diabetes. Both conserved end residues are trimmed from each CDR3. D genes are given only for firm matches.

d_call,j_call,v_call,cdr3_aa
.,TRBJ1-4,TRBV30,AWSRSNEKLF
.,TRBJ2-5,TRBV19,ASSVTGQETQY
.,TRBJ2-1,TRBV15,ATSRDNEGRHEQF
.,TRBJ2-3,TRBV7-2,ASSPQRYTDTQY
TRBD1,TRBJ2-5,TRBV6-5,ASSYGRGQAETQY
.,TRBJ2-5,TRBV5-5,ASSLAEETQY
.,TRBJ2-4,TRBV21-1,ASGQSKNIQY
TRBD1,TRBJ1-4,TRBV7-9,ASSLWDSINEKLF
TRBD1,TRBJ2-1,TRBV19,ASTLTGGSYNEQF
.,TRBJ2-1,TRBV5-5,ASSLVGQTDYNEQF
.,TRBJ2-7,TRBV30,AWSPAVSSYEQY
.,TRBJ1-1,TRBV5-1,ASRWGGGENTEAF
.,TRBJ1-2,TRBV7-9,ASRGGGVGYT
TRBD1,TRBJ1-5,TRBV28,ASSQRTGGNQPQH
.,TRBJ1-5,TRBV6-1,ASTGGSGQPQH
.,TRBJ2-2,TRBV27,ASSLRGAGVIVANTGELF
.,TRBJ2-7,TRBV21-1,ASSRDRPPSSSYEQY
.,TRBJ1-1,TRBV28,ASSLRQLNTEAF
.,TRBJ2-1,TRBV19,ASKNGPLEQHNEQF
.,TRBJ2-4,TRBV5-1,ARRQGGLKNIQY
.,TRBJ2-7,TRBV21-1,ASTPYSRTDPYEQY
.,TRBJ1-4,TRBV6-5,ASSRTGKLF
TRBD2,TRBJ2-1,TRBV4-1,ASSPPAGVNEQF
TRBD1,TRBJ1-4,TRBV4-2,ASSQDTGTGGEKLF
.,TRBJ2-3,TRBV28,ASSPYVTDTQY
TRBD2,TRBJ2-3,TRBV30,AWDISGLRTDTQY
.,TRBJ2-1,TRBV9,ASSVEGGDEQF
.,TRBJ1-4,TRBV9,ASSPGRQLWNEKLF
TRBD2,TRBJ2-1,TRBV14,ASSRGGRGNEQF
.,TRBJ1-2,TRBV28,ASSLRLYGYT
.,TRBJ1-4,TRBV4-2,ASSQDLKGNEKLF
TRBD2,TRBJ2-4,TRBV5-1,ASSLAGGEGNIQY
.,TRBJ2-1,TRBV2,ASSDRRDNEQF
.,TRBJ1-2,TRBV6-1,ASSEMQGGGYT
.,TRBJ2-7,TRBV6-1,ASSERGQSILSYEQY
TRBD2,TRBJ2-5,TRBV4-3,ASSQRGLAGQETQY
.,TRBJ1-1,TRBV5-6,ASSPGPGRTEAF
TRBD2,TRBJ2-1,TRBV5-1,ASSLGIAGGPVHEQF
.,TRBJ1-3,TRBV5-1,ASSLGSFGNTIY
TRBD2,TRBJ2-1,TRBV5-4,ASSPVNSGSNEQF